A selection of T cell receptor beta chains follows, all from one sample in a study of tumor and adjacent non-tumor tissue in lung cancer. TCRdb recomputed calls from the multiplex PCR reads with MiXCR, one row per CDR3 protein. The repertoire holds 40,000 to 55,000 distinct CDR3 sequences, with around two thirds as singletons. The specimen sequenced was distant non-tumor lung tissue. These TCRs come from a woman aged 60 to 75 with non-small cell lung cancer. CDR3s include the opening cysteine and the closing phenylalanine or tryptophan. The D gene is left open where the match is weak. Clone size, where shown, is once, few, many, or a class for clones that have expanded.

TRBD2	few	TRBJ2-3	TRBV28	CASSWTSGADTQYF	TGTGCCAGCAGCTGGACTAGCGGCGCAGATACGCAGTATTTT
-	-	TRBJ2-7	TRBV12-3/TRBV12-4	CASSQGSGSEKHYF	TGTGCCAGCAGTCAAGGGTCAGGGTCTGAGAAGCATTACTTC
TRBD2	-	TRBJ2-2	TRBV4-3	CAGGQEISGISNTGELFF	TGCGCCGGCGGCCAAGAAATTAGCGGGATATCGAACACCGGGGAGCTGTTTTTT
TRBD2	-	TRBJ2-7	TRBV28	CASVLAGVSVEQYF	TGTGCCAGCGTATTAGCGGGAGTGTCGGTAGAGCAGTACTTC
-	-	TRBJ2-2	TRBV11-3	CASSLVDSGELFF	TGTGCCAGCAGCTTAGTAGATTCCGGGGAGCTCTTTTTT
-	-	TRBJ1-1	TRBV14	CASSYTGSVGASF	TGTGCCAGCAGCTATACAGGGTCCGTCGGAGCTTCATTT
-	-	TRBJ2-6	TRBV6-2/TRBV6-3	CSSSNHRGETSGANVLTF	TGTTCCAGCTCTAACCACAGAGGTGAAACCTCTGGGGCCAACGTCCTGACTTTC
-	once	TRBJ2-2	TRBV6-2/TRBV6-3	CAISYTQQRANTGELLF	TGTGCCATCAGTTACACCCAACAGAGGGCCAACACCGGAGAGCTGCTTTTT
TRBD2	once	TRBJ2-5	TRBV11-3	CASSMRLAYETQYF	TGTGCCAGCAGCATGAGACTAGCGTATGAGACACAGTACTTC
-	-	TRBJ2-4	TRBV20-1	CSAGLGTEKNIQYF	TGCAGTGCTGGCCTCGGGACGGAAAAAAACATTCAGTACTTC
-	many	TRBJ1-1	TRBV30	CAWSVRGTRDTEAFF	TGTGCCTGGAGTGTAAGAGGGACTAGAGACACTGAAGCTTTCTTT
TRBD2	-	TRBJ2-3	TRBV4-2	CACRQDLAGGTDTQYF	TGTGCCTGCAGACAAGATCTAGCGGGGGGCACAGATACGCAGTATTTT
-	medium-sized	TRBJ2-2	TRBV7-9	CASSLTASGELFF	TGTGCCAGCAGCTTAACGGCTTCCGGGGAGCTGTTTTTT